This is a list of T cell receptor beta chains from one sample in a study. TCRdb used MiXCR to reprocess the 5' RACE reads, holding one entry per CDR3 protein. The profile covers tens of thousands of distinct CDR3 sequences, with about 29% appearing a single time and about 3.9% taken by the ten largest. Sequencing used memory CD4+ T cells sorted from a lymph node. These receptors originate from a female donor with breast cancer. Each CDR3 is given with its conserved first and last residue. Each record gives: V gene, J gene, CDR3 protein.

v_call: TRBV7-4; j_call: TRBJ2-7; cdr3_aa: CASSSQGALAYEQYF
v_call: TRBV25-1; j_call: TRBJ2-7; cdr3_aa: CASRNSGSRYEQYF
v_call: TRBV4-1; j_call: TRBJ2-2; cdr3_aa: CASSQDHRGAGELFF
v_call: TRBV5-1; j_call: TRBJ2-5; cdr3_aa: CASGRSTETQYF
v_call: TRBV7-3; j_call: TRBJ2-3; cdr3_aa: CASSPVRGGTDTQYF
v_call: TRBV7-8; j_call: TRBJ2-7; cdr3_aa: CASSLGDRVDEQYF
v_call: TRBV20-1; j_call: TRBJ1-4; cdr3_aa: CSASSTGLNEKLFF
v_call: TRBV5-1; j_call: TRBJ1-1; cdr3_aa: CASSRGRNTEAFF
v_call: TRBV6-1; j_call: TRBJ2-2; cdr3_aa: CASSEGTHVGAGELFF
v_call: TRBV19; j_call: TRBJ1-1; cdr3_aa: CASRHGRLNTEAFF
v_call: TRBV11-2; j_call: TRBJ2-4; cdr3_aa: CASSLGIPSAKNIQYF
v_call: TRBV20-1; j_call: TRBJ2-7; cdr3_aa: CSAQGPSEQYF
v_call: TRBV28; j_call: TRBJ2-2; cdr3_aa: CASSFWGRFDTGELFF
v_call: TRBV7-8; j_call: TRBJ1-1; cdr3_aa: CASSLGGENTEAFF
v_call: TRBV12-3/TRBV12-4; j_call: TRBJ1-5; cdr3_aa: CASSLRYSNQPQHF
v_call: TRBV12-5; j_call: TRBJ1-1; cdr3_aa: CASGPTSREECGTEAFF
v_call: TRBV13; j_call: TRBJ2-2; cdr3_aa: CASRPGAETGELFF
v_call: TRBV4-1; j_call: TRBJ2-1; cdr3_aa: CASSQGSPAGPYNEQFF
v_call: TRBV5-1; j_call: TRBJ2-5; cdr3_aa: CASSFVGTREETQYF
v_call: TRBV15; j_call: TRBJ1-4; cdr3_aa: CATSRSAVNEKLFF
v_call: TRBV6-5; j_call: TRBJ2-3; cdr3_aa: CASRPSGTIPDTQYF
v_call: TRBV12-3/TRBV12-4; j_call: TRBJ2-7; cdr3_aa: CAILGQFHPYEQYF
v_call: TRBV15; j_call: TRBJ1-5; cdr3_aa: CATSRGAGGNQPQHF
v_call: TRBV20-1; j_call: TRBJ2-3; cdr3_aa: CSRDYNTDTQYF
v_call: TRBV18; j_call: TRBJ2-7; cdr3_aa: CASSGTEHSYEQYF
v_call: TRBV27; j_call: TRBJ2-5; cdr3_aa: CASSLLGGETQYF
v_call: TRBV27; j_call: TRBJ1-1; cdr3_aa: CASSLFQTNTEAFF
v_call: TRBV29-1; j_call: TRBJ2-1; cdr3_aa: CSVVSPSYNEQFF
v_call: TRBV28; j_call: TRBJ2-7; cdr3_aa: CASSLYPRGRGTFSYEQYF
v_call: TRBV5-6; j_call: TRBJ1-5; cdr3_aa: CASSPGPMGQPQHF
v_call: TRBV7-3; j_call: TRBJ1-2; cdr3_aa: CASSPQGYAYGYTF
v_call: TRBV5-1; j_call: TRBJ2-7; cdr3_aa: CASSLAAGAYEQYF
v_call: TRBV24-1; j_call: TRBJ2-1; cdr3_aa: CATSDRLAGRGEQFF
v_call: TRBV12-3/TRBV12-4; j_call: TRBJ2-3; cdr3_aa: CASRSTGGNQYF
v_call: TRBV10-3; j_call: TRBJ1-3; cdr3_aa: CAMTGGNTIYF
v_call: TRBV6-1; j_call: TRBJ2-5; cdr3_aa: CASHRDRSRETQYF
v_call: TRBV5-1; j_call: TRBJ2-5; cdr3_aa: CASSLQNQETQYF
v_call: TRBV7-6; j_call: TRBJ2-1; cdr3_aa: CASSLAGQGFDNEQFF
v_call: TRBV4-2; j_call: TRBJ2-7; cdr3_aa: CASSQKLAGGYEQYF
v_call: TRBV4-1; j_call: TRBJ2-7; cdr3_aa: CASSQAGSSSYEQYF
v_call: TRBV10-1; j_call: TRBJ2-7; cdr3_aa: CASSSTGKTYEQYF
v_call: TRBV29-1; j_call: TRBJ1-3; cdr3_aa: CSVEDLGAIVF
v_call: TRBV7-9; j_call: TRBJ2-5; cdr3_aa: CASSPGISRETQYF
v_call: TRBV6-2/TRBV6-3; j_call: TRBJ1-5; cdr3_aa: CASSQDRVGNQPQHF
v_call: TRBV7-9; j_call: TRBJ1-4; cdr3_aa: CASSAYRDTAEKLIF
v_call: TRBV7-3; j_call: TRBJ1-1; cdr3_aa: CASSWDSLVREAFF
v_call: TRBV24-1; j_call: TRBJ1-1; cdr3_aa: CATSDFPLIPGDTEAFF
v_call: TRBV30; j_call: TRBJ2-2; cdr3_aa: CAWSPVPPRHTGELFF
v_call: TRBV7-2; j_call: TRBJ2-7; cdr3_aa: CASSSGRFGGYEQYF
v_call: TRBV6-4; j_call: TRBJ2-2; cdr3_aa: CASRRVVDTGELFF
v_call: TRBV7-9; j_call: TRBJ2-2; cdr3_aa: CASSKPTSGLAGELFF
v_call: TRBV7-6; j_call: TRBJ2-5; cdr3_aa: CASSWNQGWETQYF
v_call: TRBV12-3/TRBV12-4; j_call: TRBJ2-5; cdr3_aa: CASSLRGAKTQYF
v_call: TRBV5-6; j_call: TRBJ1-5; cdr3_aa: CASSFRWEQPQHF
v_call: TRBV29-1; j_call: TRBJ2-3; cdr3_aa: CSVGALAGTQYF